This T cell receptor beta chain was sequenced for a study of blood T cell repertoires in COVID-19 (dated by TCRdb to about 2020). About the investigation overall: Samples covering the acute and convalescent phases of COVID-19 were provided by collaborators in the United States, Italy and Spain. The prospective study material was composed of cDNA or gDNA derived from T cells, B-cell-depleted T cells, or PBMCs. Subjects who had been exposed to COVID-19, were actively infected with it, or had recovered from it provided the deeply sampled blood TCRbeta repertoires that made up the dataset. The repertoires were made available in a free public database intended to serve as a resource for research on the immune response to SARS-CoV-2. Samples came from the ongoing ImmuneRACE study (first 160 participants) plus 1,254 subjects from 6 global collaborators. Sample metadata almost always included a de-identified subject ID, COVID-19 status, age in years and sex. Where HLA class I and class II types were available, the types were taken from metadata supplied by the sample provider, not from assay-based typing. General study outcomes and caveats: Clinical and demographic metadata were provided uncurated, with the amount varying by source and participant.

One collaborating source in Seattle enrolled patients during active infection and followed them longitudinally through the course of disease. Each collaborating institution followed its own protocols to collect whole blood in K2EDTA tubes. For TCRbeta analysis, collaborator samples were shipped as frozen whole blood, as isolated PBMCs, or as DNA extracted from either sample type. TCRbeta CDR3 regions were amplified from genomic DNA using the immunoSEQ Assay, a bias-controlled multiplex PCR. For the original study's pipeline: The number of nucleated cells in each sample was estimated from the amplification of reference gene primers within the assay. To quantify the absolute abundance of each unique TCRbeta CDR3 rearrangement, sequence reads were collapsed and filtered. For each sample, productive Simpson clonality was calculated by taking the square root of Simpson's diversity index across productive rearrangements. TCRdb's version of the immuneACCESS table is confined to in-frame rearrangements and falls short of the full clone set. An unresolved V gene accounts for under half of the shortfall where checked; the remainder is of unknown origin. V and J calls plus clone size are reproduced from that table; the DNA served to infer D and trimming. This sample has about 150,000 clones in its table, and 75% to 85% of those were observed once. The biggest ten clones account for 12% of the sample.

Concerning this clone itself: It lacks a known antigen. No much larger clone exists at a distance of one base, and base qualities are not known.

The cysteine opens and the phenylalanine closes a CDR3 of 15 amino acids. The DNA shown is the 45-base CDR3, in frame from base 1. The germline V and J ends show losses of 6 bases and 6 bases respectively, and no gene match explains 12 bases of the junction. CDR1 SGHAT and CDR2 FQNNGV were looked up in the germline V gene. Sequenced sample: peripheral blood. The origin of this receptor is a woman aged 60-75 years with COVID-19, enrolled during active disease. The chain joins TRBV11-2 to TRBJ2-5; TRBD1 fits 8 bases in the junction. The CDR3 is CASRVTGGRGKTQYF. The DNA is as follows: TGTGCCAGCAGGGTTACAGGGGGTAGGGGCAAGACCCAGTACTTC.